The sequence of this TCR beta chain was determined in a study of STAT5B mutations in CD4+ large granular lymphocyte leukemia. Study-wide findings and caveats: Top patient clones used TRBV06 genes more often: 8/27 versus 2/35 in controls.

Control samples were healthy donors' buffy coats. Losses at the gene ends were 3 bases for V and 2 bases for J; bases not matched to a gene: 1. Germline CDR1 and CDR2: MNHEY and SMNVEV (reference sequence). The CDR3 covers 15 residues. Libraries were prepared by immunoSEQ multiplex PCR; TCRdb keeps only in-frame clonotypes and omits some of them. Here the sample spans approximately 40,000 clones, approximately 88% being singletons. With regard to this clone: Its cognate antigen is unknown.

The TCR comes from a human donor in good health. The specimen was CD4+ T cells from blood buffy coats. The chain combines TRBV27 with TRBJ2-1; 10 bases are a match to TRBD2. CDR3 region: CASSFLAGAYNEQFF. The CDR3 DNA reads TGTGCCAGCAGTTTTCTAGCGGGGGCCTACAATGAGCAGTTCTTC.